The rows below give T cell receptor beta chains drawn from one sample of a study of shared clonotypes between healthy human individuals. Method: immunoSEQ multiplex PCR; TCRdb's copy keeps in-frame clones and lacks some. The table records approximately 1.4 million clones, 98% of them present only once. Sequenced: naive CD4+ T cells sorted from blood. All receptors come from a man aged 25 to 45 in good health. Both conserved end residues are part of each CDR3. Fields, in order: D gene, J gene, V gene, clone size, CDR3 protein, CDR3 DNA. The D gene is left open where the match is weak. A row's size may be missing; if present it is once, few, many or a size class.

d_call: TRBD2; j_call: TRBJ2-1; v_call: TRBV28; clone_size: -; cdr3_aa: CASSPSGRLLSYNEQFF; cdr3_nt: TGTGCCAGCAGTCCTAGCGGGAGACTCCTATCATACAATGAGCAGTTCTTC
d_call: -; j_call: TRBJ1-1; v_call: TRBV18; clone_size: -; cdr3_aa: CASSPLTRANTEAFF; cdr3_nt: TGTGCCAGCTCACCACTCACCAGGGCGAACACTGAAGCTTTCTTT
d_call: -; j_call: TRBJ2-2; v_call: TRBV5-4; clone_size: -; cdr3_aa: CASSSMGGRGITGELFF; cdr3_nt: TGTGCCAGCAGCTCGATGGGTGGCAGGGGAATAACCGGGGAGCTGTTTTTT
d_call: TRBD2; j_call: TRBJ2-3; v_call: TRBV29-1; clone_size: -; cdr3_aa: CSAPLAGGPTDTQYF; cdr3_nt: TGCAGCGCCCCACTAGCGGGAGGGCCCACAGATACGCAGTATTTT
d_call: -; j_call: TRBJ1-5; v_call: TRBV27; clone_size: -; cdr3_aa: CASSLSKQAVGSNQPQHF; cdr3_nt: TGTGCCAGCAGTTTATCGAAGCAGGCGGTAGGTAGCAATCAGCCCCAGCATTTT
d_call: -; j_call: TRBJ2-7; v_call: TRBV28; clone_size: once; cdr3_aa: CASSLGGPLLYEQYF; cdr3_nt: TGTGCCAGCAGTTTAGGGGGACCCCTACTCTACGAGCAGTACTTC
d_call: TRBD1; j_call: TRBJ2-2; v_call: TRBV27; clone_size: -; cdr3_aa: CASRPGTGPGELFF; cdr3_nt: TGTGCCAGCAGGCCCGGGACAGGGCCCGGGGAGCTGTTTTTT
d_call: -; j_call: TRBJ2-3; v_call: TRBV9; clone_size: -; cdr3_aa: CASSSRGTSTDTQYF; cdr3_nt: TGTGCCAGCAGCTCCCGGGGGACTAGCACAGATACGCAGTATTTT
d_call: -; j_call: TRBJ1-5; v_call: TRBV25-1; clone_size: -; cdr3_aa: CASSVTGAEPQHF; cdr3_nt: TGTGCCAGCAGTGTGACCGGCGCGGAGCCCCAGCATTTT
d_call: -; j_call: TRBJ2-4; v_call: TRBV27; clone_size: once; cdr3_aa: CASSAKQSSFDIQYF; cdr3_nt: TGTGCCAGCAGTGCTAAGCAGTCCAGCTTTGACATTCAGTACTTC
d_call: -; j_call: TRBJ2-1; v_call: TRBV5-3; clone_size: -; cdr3_aa: CARSPVEQFF; cdr3_nt: TGTGCCAGAAGCCCTGTCGAGCAGTTCTTC
d_call: TRBD1; j_call: TRBJ1-1; v_call: TRBV6-6; clone_size: -; cdr3_aa: CASRKGTGNTEAFF; cdr3_nt: TGTGCCAGCAGGAAGGGGACAGGGAACACTGAAGCTTTCTTT
d_call: -; j_call: TRBJ2-2; v_call: TRBV2; clone_size: -; cdr3_aa: CASRFTSTGELFF; cdr3_nt: TGTGCCAGCAGATTTACTAGCACCGGGGAGCTGTTTTTT
d_call: TRBD1; j_call: TRBJ2-7; v_call: TRBV5-1; clone_size: -; cdr3_aa: CATTWGTGSYEQYF; cdr3_nt: TGCGCCACCACCTGGGGGACAGGGTCCTACGAGCAGTACTTC
d_call: TRBD2; j_call: TRBJ2-7; v_call: TRBV6-5; clone_size: few; cdr3_aa: CASSSSGRVIGQYF; cdr3_nt: TGTGCCAGCAGTTCGAGCGGGAGAGTCATAGGGCAGTACTTC
d_call: -; j_call: TRBJ2-7; v_call: TRBV5-5; clone_size: -; cdr3_aa: CASSLQPIREQYF; cdr3_nt: TGTGCCAGCAGCCTCCAACCAATTCGCGAGCAGTACTTC
d_call: -; j_call: TRBJ2-3; v_call: TRBV7-9; clone_size: -; cdr3_aa: CASSLWTDTQYF; cdr3_nt: TGTGCCAGCAGCTTATGGACAGATACGCAGTATTTT
d_call: -; j_call: TRBJ2-3; v_call: TRBV18; clone_size: -; cdr3_aa: CASSLKGHTTDTQYF; cdr3_nt: TGTGCCAGCTCACTTAAGGGCCATACCACAGATACGCAGTATTTT
d_call: -; j_call: TRBJ2-2; v_call: TRBV10-2; clone_size: -; cdr3_aa: CASSVVDTGELFF; cdr3_nt: TGCGCCAGCAGTGTCGTGGACACCGGGGAGCTGTTTTTT
d_call: TRBD2; j_call: TRBJ2-2; v_call: TRBV5-1; clone_size: -; cdr3_aa: CASSSGLAGGPGTGELFF; cdr3_nt: TGCGCCAGCAGCTCCGGACTAGCGGGAGGGCCAGGGACCGGGGAGCTGTTTTTT
d_call: TRBD1; j_call: TRBJ2-2; v_call: TRBV29-1; clone_size: -; cdr3_aa: CSVGGQALTGELFF; cdr3_nt: TGCAGCGTTGGTGGACAGGCACTGACCGGGGAGCTGTTTTTT
d_call: -; j_call: TRBJ2-3; v_call: TRBV30; clone_size: -; cdr3_aa: CAWSVFRAGATDTQYF; cdr3_nt: TGTGCCTGGAGTGTATTTAGGGCTGGGGCCACAGATACGCAGTATTTT
d_call: -; j_call: TRBJ2-2; v_call: TRBV28; clone_size: -; cdr3_aa: CASSLAWAGELFF; cdr3_nt: TGTGCCAGCAGTTTAGCGTGGGCCGGGGAGCTGTTTTTT
d_call: -; j_call: TRBJ1-3; v_call: TRBV5-8; clone_size: -; cdr3_aa: CASSLTETGNTIYF; cdr3_nt: TGTGCCAGCAGCTTAACAGAAACTGGAAACACCATATATTTT
d_call: TRBD2; j_call: TRBJ2-7; v_call: TRBV10-3; clone_size: -; cdr3_aa: CAISEGLAGTVWRQYF; cdr3_nt: TGTGCCATCAGTGAGGGACTAGCGGGTACTGTTTGGCGGCAGTACTTC
d_call: -; j_call: TRBJ2-1; v_call: TRBV2; clone_size: once; cdr3_aa: CAGTPITRSNEQFF; cdr3_nt: TGTGCCGGAACGCCCATAACTAGGAGCAATGAGCAGTTCTTC
d_call: -; j_call: TRBJ2-7; v_call: TRBV29-1; clone_size: once; cdr3_aa: CSVHQGSREQYF; cdr3_nt: TGCAGCGTTCATCAGGGATCGCGCGAGCAGTACTTC
d_call: -; j_call: TRBJ2-2; v_call: TRBV5-1; clone_size: -; cdr3_aa: CASSLVGGDTGELFF; cdr3_nt: TGCGCCAGCAGCTTGGTAGGTGGGGACACCGGGGAGCTGTTTTTT
d_call: -; j_call: TRBJ2-1; v_call: TRBV7-9; clone_size: once; cdr3_aa: CASSFPGNYNEQFF; cdr3_nt: TGTGCCAGCAGCTTCCCGGGAAACTACAATGAGCAGTTCTTC
d_call: -; j_call: TRBJ2-7; v_call: TRBV15; clone_size: -; cdr3_aa: CATSRDTGLPYEQYF; cdr3_nt: TGTGCCACCAGCAGAGATACGGGGTTACCCTACGAGCAGTACTTC
d_call: TRBD2; j_call: TRBJ2-1; v_call: TRBV2; clone_size: -; cdr3_aa: CASSFRLAGDEQFF; cdr3_nt: TGTGCCAGCAGTTTCCGACTAGCGGGAGATGAGCAGTTCTTC
d_call: -; j_call: TRBJ2-5; v_call: TRBV29-1; clone_size: -; cdr3_aa: CSVSAEETQYF; cdr3_nt: TGCAGCGTTTCGGCAGAAGAGACCCAGTACTTC
d_call: -; j_call: TRBJ1-1; v_call: TRBV6-1; clone_size: -; cdr3_aa: CASKAGLLNTEAFF; cdr3_nt: TGTGCCAGCAAAGCGGGACTCCTGAACACTGAAGCTTTCTTT